This T cell receptor beta chain stems from a study of blood T cells in healthy people across ages. PCR was performed a second time for roughly 7 to 12 cycles using a sample-barcoded 5' primer and a J-beta primer mix. Using its own MiXCR run on the 5' RACE reads, TCRdb lists one record per CDR3 protein. This table has around 870,000 distinct CDR3 sequences, under 35% appearing once. As regards this clonotype: This may arise from a read error, as a much more abundant clone is one base away.

The sequenced sample was blood. This receptor was taken from a woman of 80 years or more in good health.

CDR3 residues: CASSPSTTAEQFF. Written as DNA, the CDR3 is TGTGCCAGCAGTCCTTCAACCACCGCGGAGCAGTTCTTC. The chain uses TRBV12-3 or TRBV12-4 and TRBJ2-1; D gene ambiguous. The CDR3 totals 13 residues. The V and J ends lost 5 bases and 10 bases respectively, with 15 bases between them.